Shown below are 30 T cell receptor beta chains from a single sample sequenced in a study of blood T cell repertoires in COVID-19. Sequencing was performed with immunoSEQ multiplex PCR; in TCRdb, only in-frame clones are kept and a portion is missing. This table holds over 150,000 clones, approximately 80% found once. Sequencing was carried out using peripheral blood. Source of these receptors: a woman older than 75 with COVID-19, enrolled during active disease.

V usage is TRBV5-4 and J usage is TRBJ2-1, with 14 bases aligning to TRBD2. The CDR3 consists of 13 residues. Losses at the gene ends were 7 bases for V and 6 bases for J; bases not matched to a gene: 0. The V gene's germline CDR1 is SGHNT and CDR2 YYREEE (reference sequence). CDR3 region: CASGTSGGNEQFF. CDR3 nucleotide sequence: TGTGCCAGCGGGACTAGCGGGGGCAATGAGCAGTTCTTC.

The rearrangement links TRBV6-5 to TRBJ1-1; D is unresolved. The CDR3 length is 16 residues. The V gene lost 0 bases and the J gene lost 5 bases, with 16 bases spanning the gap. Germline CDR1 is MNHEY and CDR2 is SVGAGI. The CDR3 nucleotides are TGTGCCAGCAGTTACTCGATGGGCCGGTTTGAAACTGAAGCTTTCTTT. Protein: CASSYSMGRFETEAFF.

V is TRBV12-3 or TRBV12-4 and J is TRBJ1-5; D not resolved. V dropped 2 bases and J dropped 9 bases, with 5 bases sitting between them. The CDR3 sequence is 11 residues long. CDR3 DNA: TGTGCCAGCAGTTTACTAGGGCCCCAGCATTTT. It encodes CASSLLGPQHF.

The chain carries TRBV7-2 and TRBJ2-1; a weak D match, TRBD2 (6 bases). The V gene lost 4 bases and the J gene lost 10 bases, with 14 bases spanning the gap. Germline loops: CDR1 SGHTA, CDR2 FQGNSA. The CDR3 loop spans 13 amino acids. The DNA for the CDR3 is TGTGCCAGCAGCTCCCATGCGGAGGGCGAGCAGTTCTTC. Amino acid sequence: CASSSHAEGEQFF.

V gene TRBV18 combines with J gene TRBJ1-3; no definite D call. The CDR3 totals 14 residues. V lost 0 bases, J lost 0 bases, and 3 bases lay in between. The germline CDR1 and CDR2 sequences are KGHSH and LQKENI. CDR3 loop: CASSPPLSGNTIYF. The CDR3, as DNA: TGTGCCAGCTCACCACCCCTCTCTGGAAACACCATATATTTT.

CDR3 loop: CSASIRETYEQYF. The CDR3 bases are TGCAGTGCTAGTATCCGGGAAACCTACGAGCAGTACTTC. This chain connects TRBV20-1 to TRBJ2-7; D perhaps matches TRBD2 (5 bases). The CDR3 length is 13 residues. CDR1 is DFQATT and CDR2 is SNEGSKA in the germline V gene (reference sequence). V was trimmed by 3 bases and J by 2 bases, leaving 11 bases between them.

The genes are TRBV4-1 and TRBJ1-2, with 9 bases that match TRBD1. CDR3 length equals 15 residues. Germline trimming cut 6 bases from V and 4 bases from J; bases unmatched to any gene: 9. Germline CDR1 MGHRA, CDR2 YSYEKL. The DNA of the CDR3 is TGCGCCAGCAGGCCCGGGACAGGGCGCACCTATGGCTACACCTTC. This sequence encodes CASRPGTGRTYGYTF.

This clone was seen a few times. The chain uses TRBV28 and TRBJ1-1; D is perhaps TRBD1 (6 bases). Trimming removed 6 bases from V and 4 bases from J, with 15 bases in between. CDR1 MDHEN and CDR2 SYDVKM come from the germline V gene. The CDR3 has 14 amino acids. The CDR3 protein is CASSLRGGRTEAFF. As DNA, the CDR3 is TGTGCCAGCAGCCTCCGTGGGGGCCGCACTGAAGCTTTCTTT.

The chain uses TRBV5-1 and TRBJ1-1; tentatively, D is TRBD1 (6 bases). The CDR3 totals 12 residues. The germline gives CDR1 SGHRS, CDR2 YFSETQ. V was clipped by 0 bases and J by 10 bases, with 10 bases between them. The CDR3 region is CASSLGAGAAFF. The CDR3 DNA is TGCGCCAGCAGCTTGGGGGCAGGGGCAGCTTTCTTT.

CDR3 bases: TGTGCCAGCAGTTTATCGGAAGCAGGGGGAGGGCCCCAGCATTTT. This codes for CASSLSEAGGGPQHF. The chain joins TRBV27 to TRBJ1-5; TRBD1 aligns across 7 bases. This CDR3 comprises 15 residues. With V trimmed by 0 bases and J by 9 bases, 8 bases remained unmatched. CDR1 and CDR2 (germline): MNHEY, SMNVEV (reference sequence).

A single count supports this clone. CDR3 region: CASSTSGGQGDTQYF. CDR3 DNA: TGTGCCAGCAGCACCTCGGGGGGCCAGGGAGATACGCAGTATTTT. J is TRBJ2-3 and V is TRBV9; D is possibly TRBD2 (7 bases). Deletions cut 4 bases from V and 5 bases from J, with 17 bases between. The CDR3 is made up of 15 amino acids. The V gene's germline CDR1 is SGDLS and CDR2 YYNGEE.

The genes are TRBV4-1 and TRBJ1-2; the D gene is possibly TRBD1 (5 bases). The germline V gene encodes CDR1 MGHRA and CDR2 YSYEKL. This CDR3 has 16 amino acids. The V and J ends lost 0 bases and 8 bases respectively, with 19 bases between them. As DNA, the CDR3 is TGCGCCAGCAGCCAAGATCTCCCGGGACTTCTCGGGGGCTACACCTTC. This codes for CASSQDLPGLLGGYTF.

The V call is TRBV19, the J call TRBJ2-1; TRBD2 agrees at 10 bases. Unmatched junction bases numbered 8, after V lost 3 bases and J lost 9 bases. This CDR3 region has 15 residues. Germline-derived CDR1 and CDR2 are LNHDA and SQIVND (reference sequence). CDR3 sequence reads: CASSIQAGGRAEQFF. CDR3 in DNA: TGTGCCAGTAGTATCCAAGCGGGAGGGCGGGCTGAGCAGTTCTTC.

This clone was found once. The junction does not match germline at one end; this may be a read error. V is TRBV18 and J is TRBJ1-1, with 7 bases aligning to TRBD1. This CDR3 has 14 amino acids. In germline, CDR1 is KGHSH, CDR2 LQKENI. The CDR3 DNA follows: TGTGCCAGCTCGCCACAGGGGTCAAACACTGAAGCTTTCTTT. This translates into CASSPQGSNTEAFF. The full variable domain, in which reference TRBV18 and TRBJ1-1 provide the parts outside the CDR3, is NAGVMQNPRHLVRRRGQEARLRCSPMKGHSHVYWYRQLPEEGLKFMVYLQKENIIDESGMPKERFSAEFPKEGPSILRIQQVVRGDSAAYFCASSPQGSNTEAFFGQGTRLTVV.

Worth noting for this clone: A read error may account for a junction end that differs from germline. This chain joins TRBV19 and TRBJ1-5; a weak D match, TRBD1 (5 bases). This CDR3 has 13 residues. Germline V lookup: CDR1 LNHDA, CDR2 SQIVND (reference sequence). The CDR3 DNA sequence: TGTGCCAGCAGTACGGGGGACGATCAGCCCCAGCATTTT. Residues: CASSTGDDQPQHF. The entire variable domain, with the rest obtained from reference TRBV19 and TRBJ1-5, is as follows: DGGITQSPKYLFRKEGQNVTLSCEQNLNHDAMYWYRQDPGQGLRLIYYSQIVNDFQKGDIAEGYSVSREKKESFPLTVTSAQKNPTAFYLCASSTGDDQPQHFGDGTRLSIL.

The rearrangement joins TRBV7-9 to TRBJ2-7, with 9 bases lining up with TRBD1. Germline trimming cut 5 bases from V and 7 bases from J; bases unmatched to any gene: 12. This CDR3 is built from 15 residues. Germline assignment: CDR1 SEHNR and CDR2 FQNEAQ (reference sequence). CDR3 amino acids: CASSASGTGYGEQYF. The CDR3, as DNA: TGTGCCAGCAGCGCTTCCGGGACAGGGTACGGAGAGCAGTACTTC.

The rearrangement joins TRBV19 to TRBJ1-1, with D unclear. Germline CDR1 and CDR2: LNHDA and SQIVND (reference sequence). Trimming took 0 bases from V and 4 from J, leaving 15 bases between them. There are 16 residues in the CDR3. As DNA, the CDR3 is TGTGCCAGTAGTATAGACGGGTCCACCCCCAGCACTGAAGCTTTCTTT. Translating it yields CASSIDGSTPSTEAFF.

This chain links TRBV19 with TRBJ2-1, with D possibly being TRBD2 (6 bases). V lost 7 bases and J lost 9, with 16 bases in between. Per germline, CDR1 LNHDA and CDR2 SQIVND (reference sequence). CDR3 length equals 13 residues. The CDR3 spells CASTRGLEGEQFF. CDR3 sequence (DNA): TGTGCCAGTACCCGGGGTTTGGAGGGTGAGCAGTTCTTC.

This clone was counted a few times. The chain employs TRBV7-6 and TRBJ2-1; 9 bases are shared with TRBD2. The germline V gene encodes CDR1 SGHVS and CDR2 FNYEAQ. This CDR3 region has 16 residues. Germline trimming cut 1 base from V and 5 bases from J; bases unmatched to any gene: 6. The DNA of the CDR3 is TGTGCCAGCAGCTTAGTGGCGGGAGGGCCAAACAATGAGCAGTTCTTC. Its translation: CASSLVAGGPNNEQFF.

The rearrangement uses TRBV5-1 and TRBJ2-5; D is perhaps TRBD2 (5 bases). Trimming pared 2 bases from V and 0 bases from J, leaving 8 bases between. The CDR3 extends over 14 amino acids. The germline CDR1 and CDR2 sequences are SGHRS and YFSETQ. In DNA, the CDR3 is TGCGCCAGCAGCTTCCAGGACTACCAAGAGACCCAGTACTTC. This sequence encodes CASSFQDYQETQYF.

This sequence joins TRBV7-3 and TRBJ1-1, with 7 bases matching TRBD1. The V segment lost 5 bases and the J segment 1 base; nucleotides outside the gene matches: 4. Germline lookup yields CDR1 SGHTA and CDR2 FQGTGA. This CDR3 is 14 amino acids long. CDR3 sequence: CASSPRGQNTEAFF. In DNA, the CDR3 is TGTGCCAGCAGCCCTAGGGGGCAGAACACTGAAGCTTTCTTT.

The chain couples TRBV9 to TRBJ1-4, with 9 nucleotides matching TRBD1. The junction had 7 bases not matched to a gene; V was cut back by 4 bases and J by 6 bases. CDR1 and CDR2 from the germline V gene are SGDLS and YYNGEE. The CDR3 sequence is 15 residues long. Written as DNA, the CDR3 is TGTGCCAGCAGCCCTCGGACAGGGGCTGATGAAAAACTGTTTTTT. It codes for CASSPRTGADEKLFF.

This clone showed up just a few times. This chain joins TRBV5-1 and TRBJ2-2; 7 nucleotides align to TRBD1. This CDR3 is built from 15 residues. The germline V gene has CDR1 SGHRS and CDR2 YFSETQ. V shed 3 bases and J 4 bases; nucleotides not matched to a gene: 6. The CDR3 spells CASSSSAGGTGELFF. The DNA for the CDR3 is TGCGCCAGCAGCTCCTCGGCAGGGGGCACCGGGGAGCTGTTTTTT.

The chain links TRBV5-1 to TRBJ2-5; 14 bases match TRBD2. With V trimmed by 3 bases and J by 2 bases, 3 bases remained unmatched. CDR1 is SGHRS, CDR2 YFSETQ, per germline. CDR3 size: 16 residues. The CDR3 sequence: CASSSGLAGGQETQYF. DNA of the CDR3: TGCGCCAGCAGCTCAGGACTAGCGGGGGGACAAGAGACCCAGTACTTC. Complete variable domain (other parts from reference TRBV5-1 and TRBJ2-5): KAGVTQTPRYLIKTRGQQVTLSCSPISGHRSVSWYQQTPGQGLQFLFEYFSETQRNKGNFPGRFSGRQFSNSRSEMNVSTLELGDSALYLCASSSGLAGGQETQYFGPGTRLLVL.

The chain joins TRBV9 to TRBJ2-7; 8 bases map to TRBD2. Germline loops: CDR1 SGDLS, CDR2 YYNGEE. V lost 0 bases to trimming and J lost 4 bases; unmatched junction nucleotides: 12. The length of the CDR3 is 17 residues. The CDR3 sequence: CASSVAPGGSGAYEQYF. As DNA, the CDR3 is TGTGCCAGCAGCGTAGCCCCAGGTGGTAGCGGGGCATACGAGCAGTACTTC.

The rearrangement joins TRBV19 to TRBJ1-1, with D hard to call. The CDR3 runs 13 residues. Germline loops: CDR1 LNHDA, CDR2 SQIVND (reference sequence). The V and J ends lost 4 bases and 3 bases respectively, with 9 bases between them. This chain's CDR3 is CASSTQVYTEAFF. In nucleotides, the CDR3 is TGTGCCAGTAGTACTCAGGTGTACACTGAAGCTTTCTTT.

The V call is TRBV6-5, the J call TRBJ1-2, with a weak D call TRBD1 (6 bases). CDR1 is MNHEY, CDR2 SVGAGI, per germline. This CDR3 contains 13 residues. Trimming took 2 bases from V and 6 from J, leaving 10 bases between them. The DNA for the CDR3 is TGTGCCAGCAGTTACCGACAGGTCGATGGCTACACCTTC. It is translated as CASSYRQVDGYTF.

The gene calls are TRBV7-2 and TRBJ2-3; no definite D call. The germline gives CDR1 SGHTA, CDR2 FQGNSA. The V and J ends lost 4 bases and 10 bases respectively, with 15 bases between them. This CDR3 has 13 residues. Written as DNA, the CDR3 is TGTGCCAGCAGCTCCGAGATATCGGGTGCGCAGTATTTT. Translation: CASSSEISGAQYF. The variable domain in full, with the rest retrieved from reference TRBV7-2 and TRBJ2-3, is GAGVSQSPSNKVTEKGKDVELRCDPISGHTALYWYRQSLGQGLEFLIYFQGNSAPDKSGLPSDRFSAERTGGSVSTLTIQRTQQEDSAVYLCASSSEISGAQYFGPGTRLTVL.

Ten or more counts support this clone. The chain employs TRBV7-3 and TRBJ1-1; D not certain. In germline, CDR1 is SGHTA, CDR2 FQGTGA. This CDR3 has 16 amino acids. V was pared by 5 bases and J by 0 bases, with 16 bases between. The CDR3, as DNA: TGTGCCAGCAGCCGAGCCGCTAATTCCATGAACACTGAAGCTTTCTTT. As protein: CASSRAANSMNTEAFF.

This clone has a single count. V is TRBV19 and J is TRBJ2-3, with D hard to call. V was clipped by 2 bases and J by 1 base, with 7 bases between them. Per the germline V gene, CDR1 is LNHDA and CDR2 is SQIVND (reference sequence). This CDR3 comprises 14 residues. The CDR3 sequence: CASSIKSGTDTQYF. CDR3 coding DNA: TGTGCCAGTAGTATAAAAAGCGGCACAGATACGCAGTATTTT.